The 31 T cell receptor beta chains reported below all come from one sample, sequenced in a study of cytomegalovirus exposure and HLA in healthy donors. The PCR made use of 60 Vbeta and 13 Jbeta primers. Using immunoSEQ multiplex PCR, the repertoire was profiled, and TCRdb retains in-frame clones only, with some absent. Of 150,000 to 200,000 clones in the sample, roughly 78% were seen once. The source material was PBMCs. Receptors originate from a boy between 10 and 17 years old in good health and CMV-seronegative.

The chain carries TRBV7-9 and TRBJ1-1; D is unclear. Germline CDR1 SEHNR, CDR2 FQNEAQ (reference sequence). V was pared by 3 bases and J by 1 base, with 6 bases between. There are 13 residues in the CDR3. The chain's CDR3 is CASSFGANTEAFF. In DNA form, the CDR3 reads TGTGCCAGCAGCTTCGGAGCGAACACTGAAGCTTTCTTT.

The V call is TRBV5-1, the J call TRBJ1-1; perhaps TRBD1 as D (6 bases). CDR3 length: 15 residues. Germline V CDR1 and CDR2: SGHRS, YFSETQ. Trimming removed 4 bases at V and 4 bases at J, with 17 bases between. The CDR3, as DNA: TGCGCCAGCAGCCGGGGTGGGGGGGGCGGCACTGAAGCTTTCTTT. Protein: CASSRGGGGGTEAFF.

The chain links TRBV11-2 to TRBJ1-1; possible D gene TRBD1, 5 bases. Deletions cut 2 bases from V and 9 bases from J, with 19 bases between. The CDR3 runs 15 residues. Per the germline V gene, CDR1 is SGHAT and CDR2 is FQNNGV. CDR3: CASSLSPGRSSQAFF. The CDR3 DNA follows: TGTGCCAGCAGCTTATCCCCAGGGCGGTCGTCACAAGCTTTCTTT.

This rearrangement joins TRBV29-1 to TRBJ2-2, with 12 bases aligning to TRBD1. The CDR3 covers 15 residues. CDR1 is SQVTM and CDR2 is ANQGSEA in the germline V gene. Here the CDR3 DNA reads TGCAGTGGGACAGGGGGCGTCGGGGACACCGGGGAGCTGTTTTTT. This translates into CSGTGGVGDTGELFF.

The rearrangement uses TRBV6-1 and TRBJ2-5, with D maybe TRBD2 (5 bases). V lost 7 bases, J lost 5 bases, and 8 bases lay in between. This CDR3 has 11 residues. Germline assignment: CDR1 MNHNS and CDR2 SASEGT. Here the CDR3 DNA reads TGTGCCAGCAAACTAGGGGAGACCCAGTACTTC. Protein: CASKLGETQYF.

The gene calls are TRBV5-1 and TRBJ2-2; TRBD1 matches at 8 bases. Germline V gives CDR1 SGHRS, CDR2 YFSETQ. J gave up 7 bases and V 0 bases, and 5 bases lay outside the gene matches. The CDR3 runs 15 residues. The DNA for the CDR3 is TGCGCCAGCAGCTTGGTGCAGGGGGCGGACGGGGAGCTGTTTTTT. Amino acid sequence: CASSLVQGADGELFF.

The chain has TRBV2 and TRBJ1-2; TRBD1 aligns across 7 bases. The length of the CDR3 is 13 residues. CDR1 and CDR2 from the germline V gene are SNHLY and FYNNEI. The V and J ends lost 7 bases and 2 bases, in that order; junction bases with no gene match: 4. CDR3 nucleotides: TGTGCCAGCACTTACAGGGGAAACTATGGCTACACCTTC. Encoded protein: CASTYRGNYGYTF.

The V and J genes are TRBV9 and TRBJ2-7; D is perhaps TRBD1 (6 bases). In germline, CDR1 is SGDLS, CDR2 YYNGEE. Trimming pared 4 bases from V and 2 bases from J, leaving 13 bases between. This CDR3 spans 14 amino acids. This CDR3 reads CASSRTGRPYEQYF. DNA of the CDR3: TGTGCCAGCAGCAGAACAGGGCGCCCCTACGAGCAGTACTTC. The variable domain in full, completed from reference TRBV9 and TRBJ2-7, reads DSGVTQTPKHLITATGQRVTLRCSPRSGDLSVYWYQQSLDQGLQFLIQYYNGEERAKGNILERFSAQQFPDLHSELNLSSLELGDSALYFCASSRTGRPYEQYFGPGTRLTVT.

This clone has only a few counts. V and J are TRBV6-5 and TRBJ1-2; a possible D gene is TRBD1 (6 bases). Looked up from germline, CDR1 is MNHEY and CDR2 is SVGAGI. CDR3 length: 14 amino acids. Trimming cost V 7 bases and J 7 bases, with 19 bases left between them. CDR3 DNA sequence: TGTGCCAGCACTCCCACAGGGAACTGGGCTGGCTACACCTTC. Protein sequence: CASTPTGNWAGYTF.

This rearrangement joins TRBV27 to TRBJ1-3; D remains unclear. From germline, CDR1 is MNHEY and CDR2 SMNVEV (reference sequence). The CDR3 has 14 amino acids. Trimming took off 2 bases at V and 3 bases at J, with 8 bases between the two ends. CDR3 sequence (DNA): TGTGCCAGCAGTTTAAAGGCGGGTGGAAACACCATATATTTT. Amino acid sequence: CASSLKAGGNTIYF.

The rearrangement links TRBV6-1 to TRBJ2-7, with 8 positions matching TRBD2. This CDR3 has 13 amino acids. From germline, CDR1 is MNHNS and CDR2 SASEGT. Trimming cost V 5 bases and J 5 bases; bases outside gene matches: 5. In nucleotides, the CDR3 is TGTGCCAGCAGTATCTGGACTAGCAACGAGCAGTACTTC. Translated: CASSIWTSNEQYF.

This rearrangement joins TRBV11-3 to TRBJ2-7, with 9 bases that match TRBD2. Trimming at V came to 1 base and at J to 0 bases, leaving 1 base not matched to a gene. Germline V gene sequence: CDR1 SGHNT, CDR2 YENEEA. The CDR3 totals 15 residues. DNA of the CDR3: TGTGCCAGCAGCTTAGGGACTAGCGTCTCCTACGAGCAGTACTTC. As protein: CASSLGTSVSYEQYF.

The chain is built from TRBV7-2 and TRBJ2-1; TRBD2 agrees at 7 bases. The V segment lost 4 bases and the J segment 2 bases; nucleotides outside the gene matches: 14. Germline V lookup: CDR1 SGHTA, CDR2 FQGNSA. The CDR3 spans 18 residues. The CDR3 coding sequence is TGTGCCAGCAGCTCCGGTCCCCCCGGGACTACCCCCTACAATGAGCAGTTCTTC. This codes for CASSSGPPGTTPYNEQFF.

This clone was picked up a small number of times. An end of the junction differs from the germline gene, which may be a read error. V is TRBV6-4 and J is TRBJ1-2; D is possibly TRBD1 (6 bases). The length of the CDR3 is 13 residues. Germline lookup yields CDR1 MRHNA and CDR2 SNTAGT. The CDR3 protein is CASRDSGAEGYTF. In DNA, the CDR3 is TGTGCCAGCAGGGACTCGGGGGCCGAGGGCTACACCTTC.

The chain combines TRBV29-1 with TRBJ2-5, with 16 bases lining up with TRBD2. Germline loops: CDR1 SQVTM, CDR2 ANQGSEA. V shed 6 bases and J 5 bases; nucleotides not matched to a gene: 6. The CDR3 contains 15 residues. CDR3 sequence (DNA): TGCAGCGTGGGGACTAGCGGGGGGGCCGCCGAGACCCAGTACTTC. Translating gives CSVGTSGGAAETQYF.

This chain links TRBV4-3 with TRBJ2-3, with 9 bases that match TRBD2. Trimming at V came to 1 base and at J to 4 bases, leaving 12 bases not matched to a gene. Germline-derived CDR1 and CDR2 are LGHNA and YSLEER. The CDR3 has 18 residues. The CDR3 bases are TGCGCCAGCAGCCAAGGATTCAGCGGGAGGTCTCGAGCAGATACGCAGTATTTT. It codes for CASSQGFSGRSRADTQYF.

The chain uses TRBV9 and TRBJ2-7; 12 bases agree with TRBD2. J lost 1 base, V lost 2 bases, and 1 base had no gene match. Germline V gene data show CDR1 as SGDLS and CDR2 as YYNGEE. The CDR3 is 15 residues long. CDR3 DNA: TGTGCCAGCAGCGTTCTAGCGGGAGGGTCCTACGAGCAGTACTTC. It yields the protein CASSVLAGGSYEQYF.

V is TRBV5-4 and J is TRBJ2-7; TRBD1 aligns across 8 bases. Germline CDR1 SGHNT, CDR2 YYREEE (reference sequence). The CDR3 is 15 residues long. The J segment lost 5 bases and the V segment lost 5 bases, leaving 12 bases of the junction unmatched. CDR3 residues: CASSAPGTGMDEQYF. The CDR3 DNA reads TGTGCCAGCAGTGCTCCCGGGACAGGCATGGACGAGCAGTACTTC.

This chain uses TRBV6-6 with TRBJ1-1; TRBD1 agrees at 7 bases. J lost 12 bases, V lost 5 bases, and 9 bases had no gene match. The CDR3 has 12 amino acids. Germline assignment: CDR1 MNHNY and CDR2 SVGAGI (reference sequence). CDR3 nucleotides: TGTGCCAGCAGTCCAACTGCAGGGGGATCTTTCTTT. The encoded protein is CASSPTAGGSFF.

This clone was seen just once. The chain's CDR3 is CASSRLRGASNTEAFF. The CDR3 region has the DNA TGTGCCAGCAGTCGCCTCCGGGGGGCTTCGAACACTGAAGCTTTCTTT. This chain joins TRBV27 and TRBJ1-1, with a weak D call TRBD1 (6 bases). The CDR3 has 16 residues. The V end lost 5 bases, the J end lost 1 base, and 17 bases lay between the germline ends. The germline CDR1 and CDR2 sequences are MNHEY and SMNVEV (reference sequence).

The table lists this clone with a count of one. Other DNA sequences in this sample translate to the same CDR3. This chain connects TRBV19 to TRBJ1-1, with 7 bases identical to TRBD1. This CDR3 is 14 amino acids long. The trim removed 1 base at V and 2 bases at J, leaving 1 base unmatched. Germline CDR1 is LNHDA and CDR2 is SQIVND (reference sequence). CDR3 sequence reads: CASSIGQGNTEAFF. CDR3 sequence (DNA): TGTGCCAGTAGTATAGGACAGGGAAACACTGAAGCTTTCTTT.

The genes are TRBV10-1 and TRBJ1-5; 8 bases map to TRBD1. The junction had 4 bases not matched to a gene; V was cut back by 5 bases and J by 4 bases. Germline CDR1 reads WNHNN; CDR2 reads SYGVQD (reference sequence). The CDR3 contains 14 residues. The CDR3 loop reads CASSRDRGNQPQHF. The CDR3 region has the DNA TGCGCCAGCAGTAGAGACAGGGGAAATCAGCCCCAGCATTTT.

As to this clone: At one end, the junction sequence differs from germline, possibly due to a read error. CDR3 sequence: CASSPRTGTNTGELFF. The CDR3, as DNA: TGTGCTAGCAGCCCTAGGACAGGGACGAACACCGGGGAGCTGTTTTTT. The chain combines TRBV7-7 with TRBJ2-2; 8 bases are a match to TRBD1. CDR1 is SSHAT, CDR2 FNYEAQ, per germline (reference sequence). The CDR3 totals 16 residues.

The V gene is TRBV11-3, the J gene TRBJ2-1, with 7 bases aligning to TRBD2. The CDR3 has 14 residues. Trimming removed 1 base from V and 6 bases from J; junction bases left unmatched: 3. From germline, CDR1 is SGHNT and CDR2 YENEEA. The CDR3: CASSLGSSGNEQFF. CDR3 sequence (DNA): TGTGCCAGCAGCTTAGGGTCTAGCGGCAATGAGCAGTTCTTC. Full variable domain (missing parts from reference TRBV11-3 and TRBJ2-1): EAGVVQSPRYKIIEKKQPVAFWCNPISGHNTLYWYLQNLGQGPELLIRYENEEAVDDSQLPKDRFSAERLKGVDSTLKIQPAELGDSAVYLCASSLGSSGNEQFFGPGTRLTVL.

The chain recombines TRBV29-1 with TRBJ1-2; D is possibly TRBD1 (6 bases). CDR1 SQVTM and CDR2 ANQGSEA come from the germline V gene. V lost 6 bases to trimming and J lost 7 bases, with 18 bases between them. The CDR3 sequence is 13 residues long. The CDR3 protein is CSVLVGGAAGYTF. The CDR3 DNA reads as TGCAGCGTCCTGGTCGGGGGGGCGGCTGGCTACACCTTC.

This clone was observed a handful of times. The V and J genes are TRBV25-1 and TRBJ1-5; maybe TRBD1 (5 bases). V was cut by 6 bases and J by 4 bases, with 13 bases left in between. Germline CDR1 is MGHDK and CDR2 is SYGVNS. The CDR3 length is 14 residues. CDR3 residues: CASSPAGRNQPQHF. CDR3 bases: TGTGCCAGCAGCCCCGCAGGGCGGAATCAGCCCCAGCATTTT.

The chain uses TRBV5-6 and TRBJ2-7; 11 bases agree with TRBD1. The CDR3 is 16 amino acids. The germline V gene encodes CDR1 SGHDT and CDR2 YYEEEE. Trimming took 0 bases from V and 4 from J; bases not matched to a gene: 6. The CDR3 sequence is CASSLGLDRGLYEQYF. CDR3 DNA: TGTGCCAGCAGCTTGGGGCTGGACAGGGGGCTGTACGAGCAGTACTTC. Variable domain in full (rest from reference TRBV5-6 and TRBJ2-7): DAGVTQSPTHLIKTRGQQVTLRCSPKSGHDTVSWYQQALGQGPQFIFQYYEEEERQRGNFPDRFSGHQFPNYSSELNVNALLLGDSALYLCASSLGLDRGLYEQYFGPGTRLTVT.

V is TRBV11-2 and J is TRBJ2-7; D not certain. There are 13 residues in the CDR3. CDR1 and CDR2 from the germline V gene are SGHAT and FQNNGV. Trimming shortened V by 5 bases and J by 3 bases, and 11 bases separated the two germline ends. CDR3 sequence (DNA): TGTGCCAGCAGCCCCACGGGTCGCTACGAGCAGTACTTC. Translating gives CASSPTGRYEQYF.

The gene calls are TRBV10-1 and TRBJ2-3, with 10 bases fitting TRBD2. This CDR3 has 18 amino acids. Germline V lookup: CDR1 WNHNN, CDR2 SYGVQD (reference sequence). The trim removed 3 bases at V and 2 bases at J, leaving 11 bases unmatched. In DNA form, the CDR3 reads TGCGCCAGCAGTGACGGGGCTAGCGGGGGCCCCTACACAGATACGCAGTATTTT. Translated, it gives CASSDGASGGPYTDTQYF.

J is TRBJ1-2 and V is TRBV7-9; 7 nucleotides align to TRBD1. Losses at the gene ends were 6 bases for V and 5 bases for J; bases not matched to a gene: 6. The germline V gene encodes CDR1 SEHNR and CDR2 FQNEAQ (reference sequence). The CDR3 spans 13 residues. The CDR3 region is CASSAGTAYGYTF. The CDR3 DNA reads as TGTGCCAGCAGTGCCGGGACAGCTTATGGCTACACCTTC.

This clone was detected only once. This sequence joins TRBV9 and TRBJ2-3, with TRBD2 identical over 8 bases. Trimming at V came to 1 base and at J to 1 base, leaving 2 bases not matched to a gene. Germline-derived CDR1 and CDR2 are SGDLS and YYNGEE. This CDR3 contains 15 residues. CDR3 coding DNA: TGTGCCAGCAGCGTATCCGGGAGGGGCACAGATACGCAGTATTTT. As protein: CASSVSGRGTDTQYF.